This T cell receptor beta chain appears in the sequencing data of a study of blood T cells in healthy people across ages. A J-beta primer mix and a sample-barcoded 5' primer were used in a second PCR of roughly 7 to 12 cycles. CDR3-containing paired-end reads numbered at least 2.5 million in each sample. A single record per CDR3 protein comes from TCRdb applying MiXCR to the 5' RACE reads. The sample consists of approximately 900,000 distinct CDR3 sequences, approximately 32% of them appearing once. This CDR3 contains 14 residues. Concerning this clonotype: Its cognate antigen is unknown.

Overall study findings and caveats: Diversity of TCR beta per million T cells declined in a roughly linear way with age.

The sample also formed part of further work on T cells of mothers and their children.

The genes are TRBV21-1 and TRBJ2-6. TRBV21-1 is termed a pseudogene. Sequenced material: blood. The receptor was derived from a woman aged 40-49 years in good health. The DNA of the CDR3 is TGTGCCAGCATAAGAGACTCCTTTACTGGCGTCCTGACTTTC. Amino acid sequence: CASIRDSFTGVLTF.